The entry that follows covers one TCR beta chain sequence. Ophthalmopathy donors were characterized by moderate-to-severe activity, CAS of at least 3, NOSPECS of at least 4, and duration under 3 months. This CDR3 is 18 amino acids long. Losses at the gene ends were 5 bases for V and 2 bases for J; bases not matched to a gene: 13. Per germline, CDR1 SNHLY and CDR2 FYNNEI. The authors amplified TCR beta CDR3 regions from RNA transcripts. RT-PCR with HTBI primers came first, then second-round multiplex PCR. TCRdb called the multiplex PCR reads again in MiXCR, with one record for every CDR3 protein. The repertoire consists of 650,000 to 800,000 distinct CDR3 sequences, with approximately 39% occurring once and the leading ten covering 3% to 4%. The data derive from a study of Graves' ophthalmopathy and Graves' hyperthyroidism.

The sequenced material came from peripheral blood. The chain links TRBV2 to TRBJ2-2; 8 bases map to TRBD1. This receptor was obtained from an adult man with Graves' ophthalmopathy. This CDR3 is CASSYSTGDGPNTGELFF. The CDR3, as DNA: TGTGCCAGCAGTTACTCGACAGGGGACGGCCCAAACACCGGGGAGCTGTTTTTT.